This TCR beta chain was sequenced for a study of blood T cell repertoires in COVID-19. Study context: Samples came from the United States, Italy and Spain, spanning acute and convalescent COVID-19.

V dropped 0 bases and J dropped 8 bases, with 5 bases sitting between them. The CDR3 runs 12 residues. CDR1 and CDR2 from the germline V gene are SGHAT and FQNNGV. Sequencing used immunoSEQ multiplex PCR; TCRdb keeps in-frame clones, though not all of them. The repertoire consists of 100,000 to 150,000 clones, with more than 75% occurring once and the leading ten covering less than 2%. This TCR was recovered from a human donor in a cohort sampled during active COVID-19. The sample taken for sequencing was peripheral blood. The chain carries TRBV11-2 and TRBJ2-1; D is unclear. The CDR3 sequence: CASSLEEYEQFF. The CDR3 DNA follows: TGTGCCAGCAGCTTAGAAGAGTATGAGCAGTTCTTC.